This passage covers 30 T cell receptor beta chains from one sample sequenced in a study of blood T cell repertoires in COVID-19. Profiled with immunoSEQ multiplex PCR; TCRdb holds only in-frame clones, not every one. The table includes 200,000 to 250,000 clones, around 89% detected once. The sample consisted of PBMCs or T cells enriched from blood (not recorded which). All receptors derive from a woman under 30 in a cohort exposed to, infected with or recovered from COVID-19 (not recorded which).

The chain couples TRBV19 to TRBJ2-3, with 10 positions matching TRBD1. CDR3 length: 15 amino acids. The germline gives CDR1 LNHDA, CDR2 SQIVND (reference sequence). V shed 3 bases and J 3 bases; nucleotides not matched to a gene: 3. The CDR3 loop reads CASSIGDRGTDTQYF. CDR3 nucleotides: TGTGCCAGTAGTATTGGGGACAGGGGAACAGATACGCAGTATTTT.

Remarks on this clone: This sample also contains other DNA sequences that code for the same CDR3. The chain joins TRBV3-1 (or the pseudogene TRBV3-2) to TRBJ2-1; TRBD2 might be the D (5 bases). This CDR3 has 16 amino acids. V lost 1 base, J lost 0 bases, and 10 bases lay in between. Germline V gives CDR1 LGHDT, CDR2 YNNKEL (reference sequence). CDR3 loop: CASSQGLGSSYNEQFF. As DNA, the CDR3 is TGTGCCAGCAGCCAAGGGTTGGGGAGCTCCTACAATGAGCAGTTCTTC.

This chain connects TRBV7-9 to TRBJ2-7; 7 bases match TRBD1. V lost 8 bases and J lost 6; bases outside the gene matches: 10. Germline assignment: CDR1 SEHNR and CDR2 FQNEAQ (reference sequence). The CDR3 loop spans 13 amino acids. The CDR3 sequence: CASSSLPGGEQYF. The CDR3 DNA follows: TGTGCCAGCTCCTCGCTCCCAGGGGGCGAGCAGTACTTC.

The J gene is TRBJ1-4, the V gene TRBV7-9; possibly TRBD1 for D (6 bases). The CDR3 consists of 15 residues. V lost 5 bases and J 0 bases, leaving 10 bases between the germline ends. Per the germline V gene, CDR1 is SEHNR and CDR2 is FQNEAQ (reference sequence). Written as DNA, the CDR3 is TGTGCCAGCAGCCCGGACAGCGCAACTAATGAAAAACTGTTTTTT. The encoded protein is CASSPDSATNEKLFF.

Regarding this clone: The sample has other DNA sequences that encode this CDR3 too. The rearrangement links TRBV9 to TRBJ2-7; a weak D match, TRBD2 (5 bases). CDR1 and CDR2 (germline): SGDLS, YYNGEE. The CDR3 totals 14 residues. Trimming removed 0 bases from V and 0 bases from J, with 7 bases in between. CDR3 DNA: TGTGCCAGCAGCGTAGATGGGAGCTCCTACGAGCAGTACTTC. Translating it yields CASSVDGSSYEQYF. Full variable domain (remainder filled in from reference TRBV9 and TRBJ2-7): DSGVTQTPKHLITATGQRVTLRCSPRSGDLSVYWYQQSLDQGLQFLIQYYNGEERAKGNILERFSAQQFPDLHSELNLSSLELGDSALYFCASSVDGSSYEQYFGPGTRLTVT.

Only one count was recorded for this clone. The chain couples TRBV15 to TRBJ2-7, with TRBD2 matching 14 bases. The V gene end was trimmed by 3 bases and the J gene end by 3 bases; junction bases not matched to a gene: 4. Per the germline V gene, CDR1 is LNHNV and CDR2 is YYDKDF (reference sequence). This CDR3 region has 16 residues. CDR3 protein: CATSRGTSGSRYEQYF. Written as DNA, the CDR3 is TGTGCCACCAGCAGGGGGACTAGCGGGAGTCGCTACGAGCAGTACTTC.

The chain combines TRBV3-1 (or the pseudogene TRBV3-2) with TRBJ2-3, with D hard to call. CDR1 and CDR2 from the germline V gene are LGHDT and YNNKEL (reference sequence). The length of the CDR3 is 13 residues. V lost 4 bases to trimming and J lost 3 bases, with 8 bases between them. CDR3 protein: CASSRDPTDTQYF. The DNA of the CDR3 is TGTGCCAGCAGCCGAGACCCGACAGATACGCAGTATTTT.

This clone was seen just once. This rearrangement joins TRBV3-1 (or the pseudogene TRBV3-2) to TRBJ1-5, with TRBD1 as a possible D gene (5 bases). The CDR3 covers 14 residues. Between the trimmed V and J ends, which lost 4 bases and 6 bases, there was a span of 13 bases. The germline V gene has CDR1 LGHDT and CDR2 YNNKEL (reference sequence). CDR3 in amino acids: CASSLSRVGQPQHF. For the CDR3, the DNA is TGTGCCAGCAGCCTTTCCAGGGTGGGTCAGCCCCAGCATTTT.

As regards this clone: Within the sample, other DNA sequences also encode this same CDR3. J is TRBJ2-1 and V is TRBV11-3; 9 bases agree with TRBD1. The CDR3 consists of 15 residues. Germline trimming cut 5 bases from V and 6 bases from J; bases unmatched to any gene: 8. Germline CDR1 SGHNT, CDR2 YENEEA. In DNA form, the CDR3 reads TGTGCCAGCAGCCTGGCCGGGACAGGGACCAATGAGCAGTTCTTC. It yields the protein CASSLAGTGTNEQFF. The variable domain in full, with the rest retrieved from reference TRBV11-3 and TRBJ2-1, is EAGVVQSPRYKIIEKKQPVAFWCNPISGHNTLYWYLQNLGQGPELLIRYENEEAVDDSQLPKDRFSAERLKGVDSTLKIQPAELGDSAVYLCASSLAGTGTNEQFFGPGTRLTVL.

V and J are TRBV7-8 and TRBJ2-7; D gene ambiguous. Germline loops: CDR1 SGHVS, CDR2 FQNEAQ. This CDR3 spans 14 amino acids. V was shortened by 4 bases and J by 2 bases, with 12 bases between the two germline ends. The CDR3 reads CASSSSDKTYEQYF. DNA for the CDR3: TGTGCCAGCAGCTCCTCAGACAAGACCTACGAGCAGTACTTC.

This chain links TRBV5-4 with TRBJ1-1; no reliable D call. The CDR3 is 12 residues long. The germline V gene has CDR1 SGHNT and CDR2 YYREEE (reference sequence). Trimming took off 5 bases at V and 4 bases at J, with 9 bases between the two ends. The chain's CDR3 is CASSIQSTEAFF. Written as DNA, the CDR3 is TGTGCCAGCAGTATACAGAGCACTGAAGCTTTCTTT. Supplemented by reference TRBV5-4 and TRBJ1-1, the full variable domain reads ETGVTQSPTHLIKTRGQQVTLRCSSQSGHNTVSWYQQALGQGPQFIFQYYREEENGRGNFPPRFSGLQFPNYSSELNVNALELDDSALYLCASSIQSTEAFFGQGTRLTVV.

The chain has TRBV14 and TRBJ2-1; D ambiguous. Germline V gene data show CDR1 as SGHDN and CDR2 as FVKESK. The CDR3 contains 15 residues. The V end was cut by 1 base, the J end by 2 bases, with 9 bases between. CDR3 loop: CASSQVDSTYNEQFF. The CDR3 DNA is TGTGCCAGCAGCCAAGTAGACTCCACCTACAATGAGCAGTTCTTC.

The V call is TRBV7-2, the J call TRBJ2-7; D possibly corresponds to TRBD1 (6 bases). The germline V gene encodes CDR1 SGHTA and CDR2 FQGNSA. The V gene lost 1 base and the J gene lost 4 bases, with 17 bases spanning the gap. The CDR3 covers 16 residues. CDR3 sequence (DNA): TGTGCCAGCAGCTTAGGTTATGGGGGCGGCCTTTACGAGCAGTACTTC. Encoded protein: CASSLGYGGGLYEQYF.

The rearrangement links TRBV24-1 to TRBJ1-1; D is uncertain. Trimming stripped 1 base from V and 4 bases from J, with 3 bases between. Germline CDR1 reads KGHDR; CDR2 reads SFDVKD. The CDR3 is 12 amino acids. The CDR3 DNA follows: TGTGCCACCAGTGATTTCGGCACTGAAGCTTTCTTT. It is translated as CATSDFGTEAFF.

The V call is TRBV3-1 (or the pseudogene TRBV3-2), the J call TRBJ2-3, with D hard to call. V was shortened by 1 base and J by 0 bases, with 8 bases between the two germline ends. The CDR3 spans 15 residues. CDR1 is LGHDT, CDR2 YNNKEL, per germline (reference sequence). This CDR3 reads CASSQGVTSTDTQYF. CDR3 sequence (DNA): TGTGCCAGCAGCCAAGGGGTGACTAGCACAGATACGCAGTATTTT.

Here the CDR3 reads CASSVEGQGAYTGELFF. The CDR3 DNA follows: TGTGCCAGCAGCGTAGAGGGGCAGGGGGCTTACACCGGGGAGCTGTTTTTT. The chain uses TRBV9 and TRBJ2-2, with 8 bases that match TRBD1. With V trimmed by 0 bases and J by 3 bases, 7 bases remained unmatched. CDR1 is SGDLS, CDR2 YYNGEE, per germline. The CDR3 totals 17 residues.

The V gene is TRBV7-3, the J gene TRBJ2-1; 9 positions match TRBD2. Trimming at V came to 4 bases and at J to 4 bases, leaving 8 bases not matched to a gene. The CDR3 extends over 16 amino acids. Germline CDR1 and CDR2: SGHTA and FQGTGA. The CDR3: CASSSQVAGAYNEQFF. The CDR3 DNA sequence: TGTGCCAGCAGCTCCCAAGTAGCGGGAGCATACAATGAGCAGTTCTTC.

The rearrangement uses TRBV5-1 and TRBJ1-1; D is perhaps TRBD1 (5 bases). Germline lookup yields CDR1 SGHRS and CDR2 YFSETQ. There are 15 residues in the CDR3. Between the trimmed V and J ends, which lost 4 bases and 0 bases, there was a span of 13 bases. DNA for the CDR3: TGCGCCAGCAGCCCGCGACAGCTCATGAACACTGAAGCTTTCTTT. Protein: CASSPRQLMNTEAFF.

This clone appeared a single time. J is TRBJ2-5 and V is TRBV18; D gene uncertain. CDR1 is KGHSH and CDR2 is LQKENI in the germline V gene. CDR3 length: 15 amino acids. V lost 4 bases and J 3 bases, leaving 15 bases between the germline ends. The CDR3 region is CASSLTGGPEETQYF. The DNA of the CDR3 is TGTGCCAGCTCACTCACCGGTGGGCCAGAAGAGACCCAGTACTTC.

The V gene is TRBV19, the J gene TRBJ1-5; D not resolved. Germline V gives CDR1 LNHDA, CDR2 SQIVND (reference sequence). Trimming took 3 bases from V and 3 from J, leaving 12 bases between them. This CDR3 is 15 amino acids long. The CDR3 DNA follows: TGTGCCAGTAGTATCCCCAGGCCCTCCAATCAGCCCCAGCATTTT. This gives the protein CASSIPRPSNQPQHF. Complete variable domain (other parts from reference TRBV19 and TRBJ1-5): DGGITQSPKYLFRKEGQNVTLSCEQNLNHDAMYWYRQDPGQGLRLIYYSQIVNDFQKGDIAEGYSVSREKKESFPLTVTSAQKNPTAFYLCASSIPRPSNQPQHFGDGTRLSIL.

J is TRBJ2-7 and V is TRBV28; 15 nucleotides align to TRBD2. V shed 4 bases and J 6 bases; nucleotides not matched to a gene: 7. Germline V gene data show CDR1 as MDHEN and CDR2 as SYDVKM. The CDR3 totals 16 residues. The DNA for the CDR3 is TGTGCCAGCAGTTCAGGGACTAGCGGGAGGACGGCCGAGCAGTACTTC. Its protein is CASSSGTSGRTAEQYF. The full variable domain, rest sourced from reference TRBV28 and TRBJ2-7, is DVKVTQSSRYLVKRTGEKVFLECVQDMDHENMFWYRQDPGLGLRLIYFSYDVKMKEKGDIPEGYSVSREKKERFSLILESASTNQTSMYLCASSSGTSGRTAEQYFGPGTRLTVT.

V is TRBV19 and J is TRBJ1-1; D perhaps matches TRBD1 (5 bases). V was shortened by 0 bases and J by 2 bases, with 13 bases between the two germline ends. The CDR3 has 16 residues. The germline V gene encodes CDR1 LNHDA and CDR2 SQIVND (reference sequence). CDR3 residues: CASSIDRLQDNTEAFF. Here the CDR3 DNA reads TGTGCCAGTAGTATAGATCGTCTACAGGACAACACTGAAGCTTTCTTT. The full variable domain, completed using reference TRBV19 and TRBJ1-1, is DGGITQSPKYLFRKEGQNVTLSCEQNLNHDAMYWYRQDPGQGLRLIYYSQIVNDFQKGDIAEGYSVSREKKESFPLTVTSAQKNPTAFYLCASSIDRLQDNTEAFFGQGTRLTVV.

This rearrangement joins TRBV7-9 to TRBJ2-1; D remains unclear. Germline V CDR1 and CDR2: SEHNR, FQNEAQ (reference sequence). Trimming pared 2 bases from V and 0 bases from J, leaving 8 bases between. CDR3 length: 15 amino acids. The CDR3 region has the DNA TGTGCCAGCAGCTTACGGAACAGCTCCTACAATGAGCAGTTCTTC. Protein product: CASSLRNSSYNEQFF.

The V call is TRBV10-3, the J call TRBJ1-1; D gene unclear. Germline CDR1 is ENHRY and CDR2 is SYGVKD. Trimming pared 6 bases from V and 6 bases from J, leaving 11 bases between. The CDR3 runs 12 residues. The CDR3 spells CAIRLQGAEAFF. Written as DNA, the CDR3 is TGTGCCATCAGGCTCCAAGGAGCTGAAGCTTTCTTT.

To note about this clone: This specimen includes other DNA sequences encoding the same CDR3. The chain employs TRBV2 and TRBJ1-5; D may be TRBD1 (5 bases). Trimming removed 6 bases from V and 4 bases from J, with 10 bases in between. The CDR3 loop spans 13 amino acids. Germline V lookup: CDR1 SNHLY, CDR2 FYNNEI. The DNA of the CDR3 is TGTGCCAGCAGAGTCACAGGAAATCAGCCCCAGCATTTT. This sequence encodes CASRVTGNQPQHF. Based on the CDR3 plus reference TRBV2 and TRBJ1-5, the full variable domain is EPEVTQTPSHQVTQMGQEVILRCVPISNHLYFYWYRQILGQKVEFLVSFYNNEISEKSEIFDDQFSVERPDGSNFTLKIRSTKLEDSAMYFCASRVTGNQPQHFGDGTRLSIL.

The chain is built from TRBV3-1 (or the pseudogene TRBV3-2) and TRBJ2-4, with 7 bases lining up with TRBD1. This CDR3 has 13 amino acids. Germline lookup yields CDR1 LGHDT and CDR2 YNNKEL (reference sequence). V gave up 3 bases and J gave up 6 bases; unmatched junction bases: 2. The CDR3 region is CASSQNRGNIQYF. As DNA, the CDR3 is TGTGCCAGCAGCCAGAACAGGGGAAACATTCAGTACTTC.

The chain combines TRBV11-2 with TRBJ2-5, with 7 positions matching TRBD1. Germline CDR1 reads SGHAT; CDR2 reads FQNNGV. CDR3 length: 15 residues. After removal of 5 bases from V and 5 bases from J, the junction contained 11 bases not matched to a gene. The CDR3 coding sequence is TGTGCCAGCAGCACAGGGGACGTAAGGCAGGAGACCCAGTACTTC. As protein: CASSTGDVRQETQYF.

This clone has only a few counts. The rearrangement joins TRBV21-1 to TRBJ1-2. TRBV21-1 is marked as a pseudogene. This CDR3 spans 12 amino acids. The DNA for the CDR3 is TGTGCCATCGCCCGAGCTAACTATGGCTACACCTTC. It encodes CAIARANYGYTF.

This chain links TRBV4-1 with TRBJ2-2; 10 bases line up with TRBD2. This CDR3 region has 17 residues. Germline CDR1 reads MGHRA; CDR2 reads YSYEKL. V lost 1 base and J lost 1; bases outside the gene matches: 3. CDR3 residues: CASSQGLAGENTGELFF. As DNA, the CDR3 is TGCGCCAGCAGCCAAGGGCTAGCGGGAGAGAACACCGGGGAGCTGTTTTTT.

This sequence joins TRBV4-1 and TRBJ2-2, with D possibly being TRBD1 (6 bases). With 3 bases removed from V and 0 bases from J, the gap between germline ends came to 23 bases. In germline, CDR1 is MGHRA, CDR2 YSYEKL. The CDR3 consists of 20 residues. The CDR3 region has the DNA TGCGCCAGCAGCCACCCACGCGGGCAGGGGTCACTATCGAACACCGGGGAGCTGTTTTTT. It translates to CASSHPRGQGSLSNTGELFF.